These 31 T cell receptor beta chains came from one sample sequenced in a study of OX40 agonist ivuxolimab in advanced cancers. Method: immunoSEQ multiplex PCR; TCRdb's copy keeps in-frame clones and lacks some. The sample includes about 54,000 clones, roughly 86% of them seen just once. The material sequenced was CD4+ or CD8+ T cells sorted from blood, taken in a trial of the OX40 agonist ivuxolimab. The source of these receptors is an adult with an advanced solid tumor such as melanoma, head and neck, liver or kidney cancer.

The rearrangement links TRBV27 to TRBJ1-1; possible D gene TRBD1, 5 bases. This CDR3 spans 14 amino acids. Trimming stripped 5 bases from V and 5 bases from J, with 15 bases between. Germline assignment: CDR1 MNHEY and CDR2 SMNVEV (reference sequence). The CDR3 protein is CASSPGGARTEAFF. In nucleotides, the CDR3 is TGTGCCAGCAGTCCCGGCGGGGCGCGGACTGAAGCTTTCTTT.

The rearrangement joins TRBV5-8 to TRBJ2-3; the D gene could be TRBD1 or TRBD2 (5 bases each). The length of the CDR3 is 18 residues. Trimming took 4 bases from V and 5 from J, leaving 26 bases between them. Germline values: CDR1 SGHTS, CDR2 YDEGEE. The DNA of the CDR3 is TGTGCCAGCAGCGACTTCCTGAGGGGCGCCCTAGAGGAAGATACGCAGTATTTT. Protein product: CASSDFLRGALEEDTQYF.

The chain joins TRBV11-2 to TRBJ1-5; D ambiguous. The CDR3 loop spans 14 amino acids. Per the germline V gene, CDR1 is SGHAT and CDR2 is FQNNGV. Trimming removed 2 bases at V and 6 bases at J, with 11 bases between. CDR3 in amino acids: CASSLSPAGQPQHF. The CDR3 DNA follows: TGTGCCAGCAGCTTAAGTCCCGCAGGTCAGCCCCAGCATTTT.

This chain uses TRBV7-2 with TRBJ2-7; D is perhaps TRBD1 or TRBD2 (5 bases each). The germline gives CDR1 SGHTA, CDR2 FQGNSA. The CDR3 loop spans 14 amino acids. V was shortened by 4 bases and J by 2 bases, with 12 bases between the two germline ends. CDR3 loop: CASSWGRAPYEQYF. The CDR3 nucleotides are TGTGCCAGCAGCTGGGGACGGGCTCCCTACGAGCAGTACTTC.

Only a few counts were recorded for this clone. The chain recombines TRBV2 with TRBJ2-7; TRBD1 matches at 10 bases. CDR3 size: 14 residues. Losses at the gene ends were 4 bases for V and 5 bases for J; bases not matched to a gene: 5. CDR1 and CDR2 (germline): SNHLY, FYNNEI. CDR3 DNA sequence: TGTGCCAGCAGTGCTGGGACAGGGGAAAACGAGCAGTACTTC. Residues: CASSAGTGENEQYF.

This clone was found once. The rearrangement uses TRBV19 and TRBJ2-3; D remains ambiguous. The CDR3 is 13 residues long. Germline CDR1 reads LNHDA; CDR2 reads SQIVND (reference sequence). Trimming removed 7 bases at V and 4 bases at J, with 12 bases between. The CDR3 coding sequence is TGTGCCAGTATGTTCAGCCAGGCAGATACGCAGTATTTT. Translating gives CASMFSQADTQYF.

This clone was recorded a few times. This chain uses TRBV28 with TRBJ1-3; the D is unclear. CDR1 and CDR2 (germline): MDHEN, SYDVKM. CDR3 length equals 15 residues. Trimming removed 7 bases at V and 4 bases at J, with 17 bases between. The CDR3 reads CASIPGREYGNTIYF. As DNA, the CDR3 is TGTGCCAGCATCCCTGGTAGGGAGTACGGAAACACCATATATTTT.

The V and J genes are TRBV9 and TRBJ2-1, with TRBD2 matching 11 bases. CDR1 and CDR2 from the germline V gene are SGDLS and YYNGEE. This CDR3 is 20 amino acids long. V lost 0 bases, J lost 0 bases, and 11 bases stayed unmatched. CDR3 protein: CASSVGPNPGLAASYNEQFF. The CDR3, as DNA: TGTGCCAGCAGCGTAGGTCCGAACCCGGGACTAGCGGCCTCCTACAATGAGCAGTTCTTC.

The chain is built from TRBV28 and TRBJ2-4; TRBD1 aligns across 8 bases. The germline V gene encodes CDR1 MDHEN and CDR2 SYDVKM. The CDR3 totals 17 residues. Losses at the gene ends were 7 bases for V and 4 bases for J; bases not matched to a gene: 15. CDR3 sequence reads: CASIKLRGPGSKNIQYF. CDR3 in DNA: TGTGCCAGCATTAAACTCAGGGGGCCGGGGTCGAAAAACATTCAGTACTTC. Based on the CDR3 plus reference TRBV28 and TRBJ2-4, the full variable domain is DVKVTQSSRYLVKRTGEKVFLECVQDMDHENMFWYRQDPGLGLRLIYFSYDVKMKEKGDIPEGYSVSREKKERFSLILESASTNQTSMYLCASIKLRGPGSKNIQYFGAGTRLSVL.

The chain uses TRBV27 and TRBJ1-5; possible D gene TRBD1, 6 bases. The CDR3 is 15 residues long. The V end was cut by 2 bases, the J end by 6 bases, with 14 bases between. CDR1 and CDR2 from the germline V gene are MNHEY and SMNVEV (reference sequence). The CDR3 nucleotides read TGTGCCAGCAGTTTAATACAGGGTGTTGGTCAGCCCCAGCATTTT. Amino acids: CASSLIQGVGQPQHF.

The chain carries TRBV7-6 and TRBJ2-3; 13 bases line up with TRBD2. Trimming took 5 bases from V and 2 from J; bases not matched to a gene: 7. CDR3 length: 17 residues. CDR1 and CDR2 from the germline V gene are SGHVS and FNYEAQ. CDR3 nucleotide sequence: TGTGCCAGCAGCCAGGGACTAGCGGGGATTCTCACAGATACGCAGTATTTT. Amino acids: CASSQGLAGILTDTQYF. Together with reference TRBV7-6 and TRBJ2-3, the CDR3 gives the full variable domain: GAGVSQSPRYKVTKRGQDVALRCDPISGHVSLYWYRQALGQGPEFLTYFNYEAQQDKSGLPNDRFSAERPEGSISTLTIQRTEQRDSAMYRCASSQGLAGILTDTQYFGPGTRLTVL.

The rearrangement links TRBV11-3 to TRBJ2-2; 11 bases align to TRBD2. The CDR3 contains 16 residues. Germline CDR1 is SGHNT and CDR2 is YENEEA. Unmatched junction bases numbered 8, after V lost 4 bases and J lost 7 bases. The CDR3 DNA sequence: TGTGCCAGCAGCTCCGCTCTAGCGGGAGGCAGCGGGGAGCTGTTTTTT. As protein: CASSSALAGGSGELFF.

This clone was detected only a few times. The J gene is TRBJ1-3, the V gene TRBV28; the D gene is possibly TRBD1 (6 bases). There are 15 residues in the CDR3. V lost 6 bases and J 0 bases, leaving 12 bases between the germline ends. Germline CDR1 MDHEN, CDR2 SYDVKM. CDR3 in amino acids: CASSDRTSSGNTIYF. As DNA, the CDR3 is TGTGCCAGCAGCGACAGGACCAGCTCTGGAAACACCATATATTTT.

The V and J genes are TRBV19 and TRBJ2-1; 9 bases match TRBD1. V was pared by 5 bases and J by 2 bases, with 4 bases of the junction left unmatched. Per the germline V gene, CDR1 is LNHDA and CDR2 is SQIVND (reference sequence). The CDR3 spans 15 residues. For the CDR3, the DNA is TGTGCCAGTAGTCCGGACAGGGGAGCCTACAATGAGCAGTTCTTC. Protein sequence: CASSPDRGAYNEQFF. The full variable domain, rest sourced from reference TRBV19 and TRBJ2-1, is DGGITQSPKYLFRKEGQNVTLSCEQNLNHDAMYWYRQDPGQGLRLIYYSQIVNDFQKGDIAEGYSVSREKKESFPLTVTSAQKNPTAFYLCASSPDRGAYNEQFFGPGTRLTVL.

The V and J genes are TRBV10-3 and TRBJ2-1; 9 nucleotides agree with TRBD2. Trimming removed 5 bases from V and 5 bases from J; junction bases left unmatched: 4. The CDR3 covers 14 residues. Germline V gene sequence: CDR1 ENHRY, CDR2 SYGVKD. The CDR3 DNA reads TGTGCCATCAGTCCACGGACTAGCGACAATGAGCAGTTCTTC. This gives the protein CAISPRTSDNEQFF.

The rearrangement uses TRBV27 and TRBJ2-1; 11 bases agree with TRBD1. The germline V gene encodes CDR1 MNHEY and CDR2 SMNVEV (reference sequence). The CDR3 has 14 residues. Unmatched junction bases numbered 3, after V lost 2 bases and J lost 9 bases. The chain's CDR3 is CASSLGQGAIEQFF. Written as DNA, the CDR3 is TGTGCCAGCAGTTTAGGACAGGGGGCTATTGAGCAGTTCTTC.

This clone was detected only a few times. The CDR3 bases are TGTGCCAGCAGCTCCGGGACGTCGGCCTACGAGCAGTACTTC. Residues: CASSSGTSAYEQYF. This rearrangement joins TRBV7-9 to TRBJ2-7, with D perhaps being TRBD1 or TRBD2 (5 bases each). Germline V lookup: CDR1 SEHNR, CDR2 FQNEAQ (reference sequence). Between the trimmed V and J ends, which lost 4 bases and 2 bases, there was a span of 12 bases. There are 14 residues in the CDR3.

This chain links TRBV28 with TRBJ2-4, with 10 bases that match TRBD1. The junction had 1 base not matched to a gene; V was cut back by 2 bases and J by 6 bases. CDR3 length: 14 amino acids. Germline V gene lookup returns CDR1 MDHEN and CDR2 SYDVKM. The CDR3 DNA is TGTGCCAGCAGTTTACGGGACAGGGGAAACATTCAGTACTTC. Translated: CASSLRDRGNIQYF.

The CDR3: CASFRGTYNEQFF. CDR3 in DNA: TGTGCCAGTTTCAGGGGTACCTACAATGAGCAGTTCTTC. This chain links TRBV6-1 with TRBJ2-1; a weak D match, TRBD1 (6 bases). Germline V lookup: CDR1 MNHNS, CDR2 SASEGT. V lost 9 bases and J 2 bases, leaving 11 bases between the germline ends. The CDR3 has 13 amino acids.

The chain is built from TRBV5-6 and TRBJ2-5; D is unclear. This CDR3 spans 16 amino acids. Germline V gene sequence: CDR1 SGHDT, CDR2 YYEEEE. Trimming removed 1 base at V and 1 base at J, with 14 bases between. The CDR3 DNA follows: TGTGCCAGCAGCTTGCCGGTGGTCAGCCTCCAAGAGACCCAGTACTTC. Its protein is CASSLPVVSLQETQYF.

The table lists this clone with a few counts. V gene TRBV10-3 combines with J gene TRBJ2-7; TRBD1 agrees at 8 bases. V shed 10 bases, J shed 7 bases, and the junction held 12 bases outside the gene matches. Looked up from germline, CDR1 is ENHRY and CDR2 is SYGVKD. This CDR3 spans 13 amino acids. This CDR3 is CATRTGLGREQYF. CDR3 coding DNA: TGTGCCACCAGGACAGGGCTGGGAAGGGAGCAGTACTTC.

The chain has TRBV5-4 and TRBJ2-5; D call uncertain. Between the trimmed V and J ends, which lost 4 bases and 5 bases, there was a span of 12 bases. Germline V gene lookup returns CDR1 SGHNT and CDR2 YYREEE (reference sequence). The CDR3 consists of 13 residues. The CDR3 nucleotides read TGTGCCAGCAGCCTAGGAGCTTGGGAGACCCAGTACTTC. Translation: CASSLGAWETQYF.

The CDR3 loop reads CASSLRWTSGRPSSYEQYF. The CDR3 DNA reads TGTGCCAGTAGTCTTAGATGGACTAGCGGGAGACCCAGCTCCTACGAGCAGTACTTC. The J gene is TRBJ2-7, the V gene TRBV19; TRBD2 matches at 13 bases. This CDR3 is 19 amino acids long. Germline trimming cut 5 bases from V and 0 bases from J; bases unmatched to any gene: 13. Germline CDR1 LNHDA, CDR2 SQIVND (reference sequence).

This clone was seen a handful of times. This sequence joins TRBV6-6 and TRBJ2-7; 8 nucleotides line up with TRBD1. Per the germline V gene, CDR1 is MNHNY and CDR2 is SVGAGI (reference sequence). This CDR3 has 15 amino acids. Trimming took 4 bases from V and 6 from J; bases not matched to a gene: 11. The CDR3 spells CASSLGLTGVAEQYF. As DNA, the CDR3 is TGTGCCAGCAGTTTGGGGCTGACAGGGGTAGCCGAGCAGTACTTC.

The chain carries TRBV7-3 and TRBJ2-1, with D perhaps matching TRBD2 (5 bases). CDR3 size: 15 residues. V was clipped by 0 bases and J by 6 bases, with 12 bases between them. From germline, CDR1 is SGHTA and CDR2 FQGTGA. In nucleotides, the CDR3 is TGTGCCAGCAGCTTAACGTCGGCGGGCCTCAATGAGCAGTTCTTC. Encoded protein: CASSLTSAGLNEQFF.

The chain couples TRBV7-8 to TRBJ2-7; 11 bases fit TRBD1. The CDR3 runs to 16 residues. Germline trimming cut 3 bases from V and 4 bases from J; bases unmatched to any gene: 8. Germline V gives CDR1 SGHVS, CDR2 FQNEAQ. The DNA for the CDR3 is TGTGCCAGCAGCTTGGGACCGGGACAGGGGGTTTACGAGCAGTACTTC. It codes for CASSLGPGQGVYEQYF. Looking up the rest from reference TRBV7-8 and TRBJ2-7 gives the full variable domain: GAGVSQSPRYKVAKRGQDVALRCDPISGHVSLFWYQQALGQGPEFLTYFQNEAQLDKSGLPSDRFFAERPEGSVSTLKIQRTQQEDSAVYLCASSLGPGQGVYEQYFGPGTRLTVT.

This clone is a singleton in its sample. This chain links TRBV6-1 with TRBJ1-5; 9 bases line up with TRBD1. This CDR3 region has 14 residues. The J segment lost 7 bases and the V segment lost 6 bases, leaving 7 bases of the junction unmatched. Germline CDR1 is MNHNS and CDR2 is SASEGT. Here the CDR3 reads CASSQNRGQQPQHF. In nucleotides, the CDR3 is TGTGCCAGCAGCCAAAACAGGGGGCAACAGCCCCAGCATTTT.

The chain employs TRBV28 and TRBJ2-7, with TRBD2 matching over 9 bases. This CDR3 comprises 16 residues. CDR1 and CDR2 from the germline V gene are MDHEN and SYDVKM. V lost 2 bases and J lost 5; bases outside the gene matches: 10. The CDR3 protein is CASSLMGSGSGDEQYF. The CDR3 DNA sequence: TGTGCCAGCAGTTTAATGGGTAGCGGGAGTGGCGACGAGCAGTACTTC.

The chain carries TRBV28 and TRBJ1-4; D is uncertain. This CDR3 has 15 amino acids. Germline CDR1 reads MDHEN; CDR2 reads SYDVKM. V lost 3 bases to trimming and J lost 8 bases, with 16 bases between them. DNA for the CDR3: TGTGCCAGCAGTTTGTCAGGCATTTCGGGGGAAAAACTGTTTTTT. Its translation is CASSLSGISGEKLFF.

The V and J genes are TRBV5-6 and TRBJ2-7; perhaps D is TRBD1 or TRBD2 (5 bases each). The germline V and J ends were trimmed by 4 bases and 0 bases, with 11 bases remaining between them. The CDR3 is 14 residues long. CDR1 is SGHDT, CDR2 YYEEEE, per germline. The CDR3 loop reads CASSRGPYSYEQYF. The CDR3 DNA follows: TGTGCCAGCAGCCGGGGACCTTACTCCTACGAGCAGTACTTC.

This chain connects TRBV5-1 to TRBJ2-6; D call uncertain. Trimming shortened V by 4 bases and J by 0 bases, and 11 bases separated the two germline ends. The CDR3 totals 16 residues. Germline CDR1 is SGHRS and CDR2 is YFSETQ. The DNA of the CDR3 is TGCGCCAGCAGCCCGGCCCTTTCCTCTGGGGCCAACGTCCTGACTTTC. This translates into CASSPALSSGANVLTF. The full variable domain, completed using reference TRBV5-1 and TRBJ2-6, is KAGVTQTPRYLIKTRGQQVTLSCSPISGHRSVSWYQQTPGQGLQFLFEYFSETQRNKGNFPGRFSGRQFSNSRSEMNVSTLELGDSALYLCASSPALSSGANVLTFGAGSRLTVL.